Below are 21 T cell receptor beta chains sequenced from a single sample in a study of blood T cell repertoires in COVID-19. Some clones are missing from TCRdb's copy, which holds only in-frame ones; the method was immunoSEQ multiplex PCR. The sample lists under 65,000 clones; 75% to 85% were seen once. The sample was peripheral blood. The receptors originated from a woman aged 55-70 years with acute or convalescent COVID-19.

The sample holds one count of this clone. In DNA, the CDR3 is TGTGCCAGCAGCCAAGATAGGCAGGGCAGTCTCAATGGCTACACCTTC. This codes for CASSQDRQGSLNGYTF. The chain employs TRBV3-1 (or the pseudogene TRBV3-2) and TRBJ1-2, with a weak D call TRBD1 (5 bases). V gave up 0 bases and J gave up 6 bases, with 17 bases separating them. This CDR3 region has 16 residues. Germline V gene lookup returns CDR1 LGHDT and CDR2 YNNKEL (reference sequence).

The V and J genes are TRBV9 and TRBJ2-1, with D tentatively TRBD1 (6 bases). This CDR3 region has 14 residues. Per germline, CDR1 SGDLS and CDR2 YYNGEE. V dropped 4 bases and J dropped 4 bases, with 12 bases sitting between them. The CDR3 here is CASSPGAPYNEQFF. The CDR3 DNA reads TGTGCCAGCAGCCCAGGGGCGCCTTACAATGAGCAGTTCTTC. The variable domain in full, with the rest retrieved from reference TRBV9 and TRBJ2-1, is DSGVTQTPKHLITATGQRVTLRCSPRSGDLSVYWYQQSLDQGLQFLIQYYNGEERAKGNILERFSAQQFPDLHSELNLSSLELGDSALYFCASSPGAPYNEQFFGPGTRLTVL.

The V call is TRBV4-1, the J call TRBJ1-6; D is possibly TRBD1 (6 bases). Germline CDR1 reads MGHRA; CDR2 reads YSYEKL. Trimming cost V 6 bases and J 5 bases, with 11 bases left between them. The CDR3 sequence is 14 residues long. CDR3 bases: TGCGCCAGCAGGCGGACAGCTAATAATTCACCCCTCCACTTT. Translated, it gives CASRRTANNSPLHF.

The CDR3 loop is CASSLGGLTEAFF. The CDR3 DNA sequence: TGTGCCAGCAGCTTAGGGGGCCTGACTGAAGCTTTCTTT. This chain connects TRBV13 to TRBJ1-1; D not resolved. V lost 0 bases to trimming and J lost 5 bases, with 7 bases between them. Germline V CDR1 and CDR2: PRHDT, FYEKMQ (reference sequence). CDR3 size: 13 residues. The whole variable domain, remainder taken from reference TRBV13 and TRBJ1-1, is AAGVIQSPRHLIKEKRETATLKCYPIPRHDTVYWYQQGPGQDPQFLISFYEKMQSDKGSIPDRFSAQQFSDYHSELNMSSLELGDSALYFCASSLGGLTEAFFGQGTRLTVV.

The rearrangement uses TRBV7-2 and TRBJ1-6; perhaps TRBD1 as D (6 bases). The V end was cut by 4 bases, the J end by 1 base, with 14 bases between. The germline CDR1 and CDR2 sequences are SGHTA and FQGNSA. This CDR3 contains 17 residues. In DNA form, the CDR3 reads TGTGCCAGCAGCTCGGTACCCGGGACATCCTATAATTCACCCCTCCACTTT. Translating gives CASSSVPGTSYNSPLHF.

The rearrangement joins TRBV11-3 to TRBJ2-2, with D possibly TRBD1 on 6 matching bases. Per germline, CDR1 SGHNT and CDR2 YENEEA. V lost 2 bases, J lost 5 bases, and 12 bases lay in between. The CDR3 has 15 residues. The CDR3 spells CASSLRNTGTGELFF. The CDR3 coding sequence is TGTGCCAGCAGCTTACGGAATACAGGGACCGGGGAGCTGTTTTTT.

This clone appeared a single time. The chain combines TRBV6-5 with TRBJ2-5, with a tentative D call TRBD1 (6 bases). There are 12 residues in the CDR3. The germline V gene has CDR1 MNHEY and CDR2 SVGAGI. V lost 7 bases to trimming and J lost 4 bases, with 10 bases between them. The CDR3 bases are TGTGCCAGCAATGGACAGACAGAGACCCAGTACTTC. Its protein product is CASNGQTETQYF.

This chain connects TRBV19 to TRBJ1-1; 8 bases align to TRBD1. CDR1 is LNHDA and CDR2 is SQIVND in the germline V gene (reference sequence). Trimming took 5 bases from V and 4 from J; bases not matched to a gene: 15. CDR3 size: 17 residues. The CDR3 is CASSLNPGAGGSTEAFF. The DNA of the CDR3 is TGTGCCAGTAGTCTCAACCCAGGGGCAGGGGGCTCCACTGAAGCTTTCTTT.

V is TRBV2 and J is TRBJ2-7, with TRBD2 matching over 9 bases. The CDR3 sequence is 17 residues long. Per the germline V gene, CDR1 is SNHLY and CDR2 is FYNNEI. Trimming removed 3 bases from V and 3 bases from J; junction bases left unmatched: 12. The CDR3 DNA is TGTGCCAGCAGTGATGGGGTAGCGGGGGCCCGGATCTACGAGCAGTACTTC. This encodes CASSDGVAGARIYEQYF.

Only a few counts were recorded for this clone. V is TRBV5-1 and J is TRBJ1-1; possible D gene TRBD1, 5 bases. Germline V gene sequence: CDR1 SGHRS, CDR2 YFSETQ. The CDR3 runs to 14 residues. Trimming removed 0 bases at V and 6 bases at J, with 12 bases between. CDR3 bases: TGCGCCAGCAGCTTGGCCCAAGGGGTGCCTGAAGCTTTCTTT. Its protein is CASSLAQGVPEAFF.

The chain couples TRBV2 to TRBJ1-1; tentatively, D is TRBD1 (5 bases). This CDR3 has 11 residues. Germline-derived CDR1 and CDR2 are SNHLY and FYNNEI. V was shortened by 5 bases and J by 9 bases, with 10 bases between the two germline ends. The CDR3 bases are TGTGCCAGCAGTAGGCCGGACAAAGCTTTCTTT. It specifies CASSRPDKAFF.

This clone was picked up one time. The chain is built from TRBV6-5 and TRBJ2-7; D perhaps matches TRBD1 (5 bases). The germline V gene has CDR1 MNHEY and CDR2 SVGAGI. The V end lost 8 bases, the J end lost 0 bases, and 17 bases lay between the germline ends. The CDR3 is 15 residues long. The CDR3 sequence is CASDRGLTVSYEQYF. As DNA, the CDR3 is TGTGCCAGCGATAGGGGTTTGACAGTCTCCTACGAGCAGTACTTC.

The rearrangement links TRBV5-4 to TRBJ2-3, with 8 bases fitting TRBD1. The CDR3 consists of 14 residues. J gave up 4 bases and V 8 bases, and 9 bases lay outside the gene matches. The germline V gene has CDR1 SGHNT and CDR2 YYREEE (reference sequence). This chain's CDR3 is CASPGQGAADTQYF. For the CDR3, the DNA is TGTGCCAGTCCCGGGCAGGGGGCTGCAGATACGCAGTATTTT.

J is TRBJ2-1 and V is TRBV6-5; 9 bases line up with TRBD2. The CDR3 runs to 14 residues. With 2 bases clipped from V and 8 bases from J, the junction kept 4 bases outside the gene matches. In germline, CDR1 is MNHEY, CDR2 SVGAGI. The CDR3 nucleotides read TGTGCCAGCAGTTACGGGACTAGCTTCGATGAGCAGTTCTTC. Translated: CASSYGTSFDEQFF.

The chain joins TRBV5-6 to TRBJ2-7; possible D gene TRBD1, 6 bases. Germline values: CDR1 SGHDT, CDR2 YYEEEE. This CDR3 has 16 amino acids. V lost 4 bases to trimming and J lost 4 bases, with 21 bases between them. CDR3 DNA: TGTGCCAGCAGCCACGGGACATTCTGGGCCCTGTACGAGCAGTACTTC. This codes for CASSHGTFWALYEQYF.

This chain connects TRBV6-1 to TRBJ1-2, with D uncertain. The V gene's germline CDR1 is MNHNS and CDR2 SASEGT. V was pared by 2 bases and J by 2 bases, with 3 bases between. The CDR3 covers 12 residues. The chain's CDR3 is CASSERNYGYTF. CDR3 in DNA: TGTGCCAGCAGTGAACGGAACTATGGCTACACCTTC.

The CDR3, as DNA: TGTGCCAGCAGCCTCCAGGGAACTGGAAACACCATATATTTT. This encodes CASSLQGTGNTIYF. The chain joins TRBV7-3 to TRBJ1-3; possible D gene TRBD1, 5 bases. V was shortened by 5 bases and J by 2 bases, with 10 bases between the two germline ends. CDR1 and CDR2 (germline): SGHTA, FQGTGA. CDR3 size: 14 residues.

This CDR3 is CASSPWDRVAPNTEAFF. The DNA for the CDR3 is TGCGCCAGCAGCCCGTGGGACAGAGTCGCACCGAACACTGAAGCTTTCTTT. V usage is TRBV5-1 and J usage is TRBJ1-1; 7 positions match TRBD1. The V gene's germline CDR1 is SGHRS and CDR2 YFSETQ. This CDR3 contains 17 residues. The ends lost 4 bases at V and 1 base at J; junction bases unmatched: 13.

The chain joins TRBV2 to TRBJ2-4; D gene uncertain. With 7 bases removed from V and 5 bases from J, the gap between germline ends came to 15 bases. The CDR3 is made up of 14 amino acids. In germline, CDR1 is SNHLY, CDR2 FYNNEI. This CDR3 is CASMVGRLENIQYF. Here the CDR3 DNA reads TGTGCCAGCATGGTGGGCCGTTTAGAAAACATTCAGTACTTC.

This chain connects TRBV3-1 (or the pseudogene TRBV3-2) to TRBJ2-2, with a possible D match to TRBD1 (6 bases). Germline-derived CDR1 and CDR2 are LGHDT and YNNKEL (reference sequence). This CDR3 comprises 14 residues. The V and J ends lost 4 bases and 6 bases respectively, with 12 bases between them. CDR3 DNA: TGTGCCAGCAGCCTAGGGCAGGGGTCCGGGGAGCTGTTTTTT. This encodes CASSLGQGSGELFF.

This chain connects TRBV6-6 to TRBJ2-7, with D perhaps TRBD1 (6 bases). This CDR3 has 12 amino acids. The ends were cut back, 6 bases at V and 5 bases at J, with 11 bases in the middle. CDR1 and CDR2 (germline): MNHNY, SVGAGI (reference sequence). The CDR3 spells CASRGRGDEQYF. The CDR3 DNA follows: TGTGCCAGCAGGGGCAGGGGCGACGAGCAGTACTTC.